This TCR beta chain stems from a study of T cells during gluten challenge in celiac disease (TCRdb year 2017). About the study as a whole: During the challenge, blood was drawn at baseline, day 6 and day 14, while duodenal biopsies were taken at baseline and day 14. On the Illumina MiSeq, paired-end 250 bp sequencing was performed for single-cell libraries and paired-end 300 bp sequencing was performed for bulk libraries.

What the authors observed across the whole study: Challenge samples were subjected to bulk sequencing for only a couple of patients with many gluten-specific T cells. Across about seven patients, 12-44% of single-cell TCR-alpha/beta clonotypes at the latest time point were also found at baseline, with roughly 51-56% being obtained from bulk data. Gluten-specific T cells in the circulation reached a peak on day 6, and the day-6 repertoire appeared to be made up largely of expanded preexisting memory clonotypes. Increased clonal expansion on day 6 was shown by a lower sample-corrected Shannon diversity of circulating gluten-specific T cells.

Library generation was performed with 5' RACE. Sequencing took place on an Illumina MiSeq. A modified SMART protocol was used for preparation of bulk TCR libraries. The authors' analysis ran thus. Selected pRESTO steps were used to preprocess reads, and IMGT/HighV-QUEST was used to assign V, D, J genes and CDR3 junctions. A bulk sequence was kept only when it showed up in at least two replicates with 10 or more cumulative reads. Repertoire diversity was estimated with an undersampling-corrected Shannon index in samples with more than 20 cells. TCRdb trimmed public reads at Q25 via fastp, called clones via MiXCR and kept in-frame beta chains. All rows with the same CDR3 protein become a single entry with the most common DNA and genes. TCRdb's processing, not the authors' own work, is the source of the V and J calls. The sample table lists more than 150 distinct CDR3 sequences, over 9.5% of them with a count of one. The biggest ten clones account for roughly 60% of the sample.

Counted from cysteine to phenylalanine, this CDR3 has 15 amino acids. Just the 45-base CDR3 DNA is kept, in frame starting at base 1. Trimming accounts for 2 bases at V and 5 bases at J, while the number of junction bases matched to no gene is 7. Sequences SGHTA (CDR1) and FQGNSA (CDR2) are obtained from the germline V gene. This clonotype is characterized as large (0.1 to 1%). No base-level quality is on record; no much larger clone is a single base apart. Blood cells were gated as tetramer-binding CD4+ effector-memory gut-homing T cells defined as CD3+, CD45RA-, CD62L- and integrin beta7+, with lineage markers excluded. Treated celiac disease patients on a gluten-free diet underwent a 14-day oral dietary gluten challenge to study recall of gluten-specific T cells. An Aria II cell sorter was used to sort cells as single cells, and also in bulk when tetramer-positive cells were relatively plentiful. Before staining, peripheral blood mononuclear cells were isolated using Ficoll density gradient centrifugation and then cryopreserved. Before tetramer-binding CD4+ T cells were sorted, thawed cells were stained with a pool of PE-conjugated HLA-DQ:gluten tetramers that present immunodominant gluten epitopes. After staining with HLA-DQ:gluten tetramers, blood samples were enriched using a tetramer-based method.

The chain was built from TRBV7-2 and TRBJ2-7, and 9 junctional nucleotides match TRBD2. The material was gluten-specific CD4+ T cells sorted from blood using tetramers, obtained at baseline or on day 6, 14 or 28 of gluten challenge (not recorded which). The receptor comes from a female donor with celiac disease. The CDR3 protein: CASSLRSSGAHEQYF. The sequenced DNA: TGTGCCAGCAGCTTAAGGTCTAGCGGGGCCCACGAGCAGTACTTC.